These 30 T cell receptor beta chains originate from one sample sequenced in a study of PD-L1 blockade in urothelial cancer. Time point of the sample: peripheral blood 6 weeks after treatment start. Only in-frame clones appear in the TCRdb table, and some are missing; sequencing was by immunoSEQ multiplex PCR. The profile shows about 39,000 clones, over 65% of them singletons. The specimen was PBMCs, collected around atezolizumab (anti-PD-L1) treatment. The receptors here all came from a man in his forties or fifties with urothelial cancer.

The rearrangement joins TRBV30 to TRBJ1-1; D is perhaps TRBD1 (5 bases). Trimming took 2 bases from V and 2 from J, leaving 15 bases between them. Germline CDR1 GTSNPN, CDR2 SVGIG (reference sequence). This CDR3 region has 15 residues. The CDR3 protein is CAWSFTVQGNTEAFF. The CDR3 DNA reads as TGTGCCTGGAGTTTCACCGTCCAGGGAAACACTGAAGCTTTCTTT.

This clone came up a few times. This CDR3 reads CASSVGGAGWGETQYF. The DNA for the CDR3 is TGTGCCAGCAGCGTAGGCGGGGCGGGATGGGGTGAGACCCAGTACTTC. This rearrangement joins TRBV9 to TRBJ2-5; D possibly corresponds to TRBD2 (6 bases). The CDR3 is 16 residues long. In germline, CDR1 is SGDLS, CDR2 YYNGEE. The V and J ends lost 0 bases and 5 bases respectively, with 17 bases between them.

The chain combines TRBV14 with TRBJ2-1, with 7 nucleotides matching TRBD2. The CDR3 contains 16 residues. With 0 bases clipped from V and 0 bases from J, the junction kept 2 bases outside the gene matches. The germline gives CDR1 SGHDN, CDR2 FVKESK. As DNA, the CDR3 is TGTGCCAGCAGCCAAGAGCCTAGCGGCTCCTACAATGAGCAGTTCTTC. It specifies CASSQEPSGSYNEQFF.

This clone was seen only a few times. V and J are TRBV14 and TRBJ2-1, with 11 bases identical to TRBD1. This CDR3 is 15 amino acids long. V was pared by 2 bases and J by 9 bases, with 6 bases of the junction left unmatched. Per the germline V gene, CDR1 is SGHDN and CDR2 is FVKESK. CDR3 residues: CASSQRTGGESEQFF. CDR3 sequence (DNA): TGTGCCAGCAGCCAAAGGACAGGGGGCGAGAGTGAGCAGTTCTTC.

The rearrangement links TRBV11-2 to TRBJ1-4, with D possibly TRBD1 on 5 matching bases. Germline V gives CDR1 SGHAT, CDR2 FQNNGV. The length of the CDR3 is 17 residues. V was cut by 5 bases and J by 2 bases, with 18 bases left in between. The CDR3 loop is CASSPGAGRDTNEKLFF. The CDR3 nucleotides are TGTGCCAGCAGCCCCGGGGCGGGACGCGACACTAATGAAAAACTGTTTTTT.

This sequence joins TRBV7-3 and TRBJ2-1; 8 nucleotides align to TRBD2. Trimming at V came to 6 bases and at J to 0 bases, leaving 4 bases not matched to a gene. Germline CDR1 is SGHTA and CDR2 is FQGTGA. This CDR3 has 15 residues. DNA of the CDR3: TGTGCCAGCAGATCCGGGGGGGGCTCCTACAATGAGCAGTTCTTC. Its protein is CASRSGGGSYNEQFF.

V gene TRBV7-8 combines with J gene TRBJ2-7; 8 bases are shared with TRBD2. J was trimmed by 0 bases and V by 5 bases; bases with no gene match: 6. CDR3 length: 15 residues. Per the germline V gene, CDR1 is SGHVS and CDR2 is FQNEAQ. CDR3 nucleotides: TGTGCCAGCAGCCTTCGGGGGGGGTCCTCCTACGAGCAGTACTTC. It encodes CASSLRGGSSYEQYF.

The rearrangement joins TRBV30 to TRBJ2-1; unclear D gene. The CDR3 runs 13 residues. Germline CDR1 is GTSNPN and CDR2 is SVGIG (reference sequence). V lost 0 bases, J lost 4 bases, and 7 bases lay in between. The CDR3 reads CAWSVGTYNEQFF. In DNA form, the CDR3 reads TGTGCCTGGAGTGTGGGCACGTACAATGAGCAGTTCTTC.

CDR3 protein: CSAGPTDTQYF. The CDR3, as DNA: TGCAGTGCGGGGCCGACAGATACGCAGTATTTT. The gene calls are TRBV20-1 and TRBJ2-3; maybe TRBD1 (5 bases). V shed 6 bases and J shed 3 bases, with 7 bases lying between them. From germline, CDR1 is DFQATT and CDR2 SNEGSKA (reference sequence). This CDR3 spans 11 amino acids.

This clone was found once. The chain recombines TRBV9 with TRBJ2-7; 10 nucleotides align to TRBD1. Germline V gene lookup returns CDR1 SGDLS and CDR2 YYNGEE. CDR3 length: 14 residues. With V trimmed by 2 bases and J by 2 bases, 1 base remained unmatched. The CDR3 spells CASSVGTGAYEQYF. CDR3 DNA sequence: TGTGCCAGCAGCGTTGGGACAGGGGCCTACGAGCAGTACTTC.

Only a few counts were recorded for this clone. The gene calls are TRBV28 and TRBJ2-1; 9 bases map to TRBD1. In germline, CDR1 is MDHEN, CDR2 SYDVKM. The CDR3 has 12 amino acids. The V gene end was trimmed by 5 bases and the J gene end by 15 bases; junction bases not matched to a gene: 8. The CDR3 here is CASSEPGQGPFF. DNA for the CDR3: TGTGCCAGCAGTGAACCGGGACAGGGTCCGTTCTTC.

J is TRBJ1-1 and V is TRBV19; no definite D call. Germline V gene sequence: CDR1 LNHDA, CDR2 SQIVND (reference sequence). V was cut by 5 bases and J by 5 bases, with 21 bases left in between. This CDR3 is 16 amino acids long. In nucleotides, the CDR3 is TGTGCCAGTAGTGGAACCCTAACACCGGGTGGGACTGAAGCTTTCTTT. Amino acid sequence: CASSGTLTPGGTEAFF. The whole variable domain, remainder taken from reference TRBV19 and TRBJ1-1, is DGGITQSPKYLFRKEGQNVTLSCEQNLNHDAMYWYRQDPGQGLRLIYYSQIVNDFQKGDIAEGYSVSREKKESFPLTVTSAQKNPTAFYLCASSGTLTPGGTEAFFGQGTRLTVV.

The chain couples TRBV5-1 to TRBJ2-3; D not resolved. V lost 1 base to trimming and J lost 4 bases, with 10 bases between them. CDR1 and CDR2 from the germline V gene are SGHRS and YFSETQ. CDR3 length equals 14 residues. In DNA, the CDR3 is TGCGCCAGCAGCTTGCAGGAAGGTTCAGATACGCAGTATTTT. This codes for CASSLQEGSDTQYF.

The CDR3 sequence: CASSPREHTEAFF. The CDR3, as DNA: TGTGCCAGCTCACCACGGGAGCACACTGAAGCTTTCTTT. V and J are TRBV18 and TRBJ1-1; no clear D. Germline V gene sequence: CDR1 KGHSH, CDR2 LQKENI. The CDR3 totals 13 residues. Trimming took off 1 base at V and 3 bases at J, with 6 bases between the two ends.

The rearrangement uses TRBV20-1 and TRBJ2-5, with 7 bases fitting TRBD2. This CDR3 contains 10 residues. The germline CDR1 and CDR2 sequences are DFQATT and SNEGSKA (reference sequence). V shed 6 bases and J 5 bases; nucleotides not matched to a gene: 0. CDR3 coding DNA: TGCAGTGCGGGAGGGGAGACCCAGTACTTC. Amino acids: CSAGGETQYF.

The CDR3 loop is CASSFWAEGTETQYF. CDR3 in DNA: TGTGCCAGCAGTTTTTGGGCGGAGGGCACAGAGACCCAGTACTTC. The rearrangement joins TRBV27 to TRBJ2-5, with D perhaps TRBD2 (6 bases). The CDR3 spans 15 residues. Trimming stripped 3 bases from V and 4 bases from J, with 15 bases between. Germline V lookup: CDR1 MNHEY, CDR2 SMNVEV (reference sequence).

This chain joins TRBV19 and TRBJ2-2; maybe TRBD2 (5 bases). CDR1 and CDR2 from the germline V gene are LNHDA and SQIVND (reference sequence). V was trimmed by 1 base and J by 7 bases, leaving 13 bases between them. The CDR3 is 15 amino acids. CDR3 sequence (DNA): TGTGCCAGTAGTATAGGAGGGCGCTCCGGCGGGGAGCTGTTTTTT. The encoded protein is CASSIGGRSGGELFF.

This rearrangement joins TRBV21-1 to TRBJ2-7; TRBD1, as called in the table, went unchecked against the DNA. TRBV21-1 is reported as a pseudogene. The CDR3 is 14 amino acids. CDR3 in DNA: TGTGCCAACCCCAGTAAGGACAGGGCCTACGAGCAGTACTTC. Translated: CANPSKDRAYEQYF.

The rearrangement joins TRBV30 to TRBJ2-1, with 8 positions matching TRBD1. The CDR3 consists of 14 residues. Germline V gene lookup returns CDR1 GTSNPN and CDR2 SVGIG (reference sequence). With 4 bases clipped from V and 6 bases from J, the junction kept 8 bases outside the gene matches. CDR3 DNA: TGTGCCTGGATAAGTGGACAGGGATTCAATGAGCAGTTCTTC. Its translation is CAWISGQGFNEQFF.

The rearrangement links TRBV5-1 to TRBJ2-7; TRBD2 might be the D (6 bases). CDR3 length: 14 amino acids. Looked up from germline, CDR1 is SGHRS and CDR2 is YFSETQ. Trimming took off 5 bases at V and 2 bases at J, with 14 bases between the two ends. Written as DNA, the CDR3 is TGCGCCAGCAGAGGCGGGACGTCTCCCTACGAGCAGTACTTC. This translates into CASRGGTSPYEQYF. Full variable domain (rest looked up from reference TRBV5-1 and TRBJ2-7): KAGVTQTPRYLIKTRGQQVTLSCSPISGHRSVSWYQQTPGQGLQFLFEYFSETQRNKGNFPGRFSGRQFSNSRSEMNVSTLELGDSALYLCASRGGTSPYEQYFGPGTRLTVT.

The chain employs TRBV19 and TRBJ2-6; D might be TRBD1 (6 bases). CDR1 LNHDA and CDR2 SQIVND come from the germline V gene (reference sequence). V lost 7 bases to trimming and J lost 1 base, with 17 bases between them. CDR3 size: 17 residues. DNA for the CDR3: TGTGCCAGTACGGGACAAGGGTTATCTTCTGGGGCCAACGTCCTGACTTTC. Translation: CASTGQGLSSGANVLTF.

This rearrangement joins TRBV29-1 to TRBJ2-5; possibly TRBD1 for D (5 bases). Germline V gene lookup returns CDR1 SQVTM and CDR2 ANQGSEA. The CDR3 runs to 13 residues. The V end was cut by 7 bases, the J end by 2 bases, with 14 bases between. CDR3 amino acids: CSAVDTIQETQYF. Here the CDR3 DNA reads TGCAGCGCGGTGGACACCATACAAGAGACCCAGTACTTC.

The chain employs TRBV5-1 and TRBJ1-1; no clear D gene. This CDR3 has 13 residues. Looked up from germline, CDR1 is SGHRS and CDR2 is YFSETQ. V lost 4 bases, J lost 0 bases, and 7 bases lay in between. The DNA for the CDR3 is TGCGCCAGCAGCGCGGAGATGAACACTGAAGCTTTCTTT. It specifies CASSAEMNTEAFF.

The rearrangement joins TRBV2 to TRBJ2-2; TRBD2 matches 10 bases. The V segment lost 6 bases and the J segment 0 bases; nucleotides outside the gene matches: 10. The germline gives CDR1 SNHLY, CDR2 FYNNEI. The CDR3 consists of 18 residues. CDR3 nucleotide sequence: TGTGCCAGCAGGGGGCCTAGCGGGGGTATCGCGAACACCGGGGAGCTGTTTTTT. Translated, it gives CASRGPSGGIANTGELFF.

This clone was found a few times. The rearrangement uses TRBV7-8 and TRBJ1-1; the match to TRBD1 covers 8 bases. This CDR3 comprises 14 residues. The V segment lost 7 bases and the J segment 1 base; nucleotides outside the gene matches: 5. Germline V gene data show CDR1 as SGHVS and CDR2 as FQNEAQ. CDR3 DNA sequence: TGTGCCAGCACCGACCAGGGGGCGAACACTGAAGCTTTCTTT. Its protein is CASTDQGANTEAFF.

The chain carries TRBV6-4 and TRBJ2-3; 8 bases are a match to TRBD2. The V and J ends lost 4 bases and 4 bases, in that order; junction bases with no gene match: 7. Germline-derived CDR1 and CDR2 are MRHNA and SNTAGT. This CDR3 is built from 15 residues. CDR3 residues: CASSVAGTWADTQYF. The DNA for the CDR3 is TGTGCCAGCAGTGTAGCGGGGACGTGGGCAGATACGCAGTATTTT.

The CDR3 is CASSYAAGNTGELFF. The CDR3 nucleotides are TGTGCCAGCAGTTACGCGGCTGGTAACACCGGGGAGCTGTTTTTT. The chain is built from TRBV6-5 and TRBJ2-2; D is unresolved. CDR1 and CDR2 from the germline V gene are MNHEY and SVGAGI. V was cut by 2 bases and J by 2 bases, with 9 bases left in between. The CDR3 is 15 amino acids.

This chain uses TRBV11-2 with TRBJ1-1, with D hard to call. Germline values: CDR1 SGHAT, CDR2 FQNNGV. V shed 2 bases and J shed 3 bases, with 7 bases lying between them. There are 13 residues in the CDR3. Here the CDR3 reads CASSLLTYTEAFF. CDR3 nucleotides: TGTGCCAGCAGCTTACTAACCTACACTGAAGCTTTCTTT.

The CDR3 DNA sequence: TGCGCCAGCAGCTCGGTAGCGGGAGGGAGAGAGACCCAGTACTTC. Encoded protein: CASSSVAGGRETQYF. The chain has TRBV5-1 and TRBJ2-5; 11 bases agree with TRBD2. This CDR3 region has 15 residues. The V gene end was trimmed by 3 bases and the J gene end by 4 bases; junction bases not matched to a gene: 5. Germline V gene lookup returns CDR1 SGHRS and CDR2 YFSETQ.

CDR3: CSVLPRSGSHGYTF. CDR3 bases: TGCAGCGTTCTACCTCGTTCGGGGAGCCATGGCTACACCTTC. The chain uses TRBV29-1 and TRBJ1-2; D is ambiguous. Trimming stripped 5 bases from V and 6 bases from J, with 19 bases between. In germline, CDR1 is SQVTM, CDR2 ANQGSEA. CDR3 size: 14 residues.